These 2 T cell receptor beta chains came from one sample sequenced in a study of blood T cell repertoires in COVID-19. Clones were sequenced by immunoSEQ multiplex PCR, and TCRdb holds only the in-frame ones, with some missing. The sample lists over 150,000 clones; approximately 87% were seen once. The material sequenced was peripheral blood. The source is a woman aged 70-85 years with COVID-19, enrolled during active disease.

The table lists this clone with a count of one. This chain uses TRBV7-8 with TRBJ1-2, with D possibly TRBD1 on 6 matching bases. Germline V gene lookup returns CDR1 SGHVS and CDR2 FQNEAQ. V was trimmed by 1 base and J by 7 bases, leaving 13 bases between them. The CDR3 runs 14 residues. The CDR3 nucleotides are TGTGCCAGCAGCTTAGTGAGGGACATTTCTGGCTACACCTTC. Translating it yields CASSLVRDISGYTF.

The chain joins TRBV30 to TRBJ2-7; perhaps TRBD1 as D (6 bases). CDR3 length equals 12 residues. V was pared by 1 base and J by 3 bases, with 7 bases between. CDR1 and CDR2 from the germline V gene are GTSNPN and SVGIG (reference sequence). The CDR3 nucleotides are TGTGCCTGGAGTGACAGGGTCTACGAGCAGTACTTC. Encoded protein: CAWSDRVYEQYF.